This TCR beta chain was retrieved from a study of blood T cell repertoires in COVID-19. The V gene end was trimmed by 4 bases and the J gene end by 3 bases; junction bases not matched to a gene: 5. Germline V CDR1 and CDR2: SGHRS, YFSETQ. The CDR3 loop spans 15 amino acids. TCRdb's copy holds only in-frame clones and misses some; the assay was immunoSEQ multiplex PCR. The sample carries approximately 180,000 clones, 84% recorded once. The TCR comes from a man aged 50-59 years who had recovered from COVID-19. The source material was PBMCs or T cells enriched from blood (not recorded which). The genes are TRBV5-1 and TRBJ1-3; the match to TRBD1 covers 9 bases. The CDR3 DNA reads TGCGCCAGCAGCGCCGGGACAGGGATTGGAAACACCATATATTTT. Amino acid sequence: CASSAGTGIGNTIYF.